These 16 T cell receptor beta chains originate from one sample sequenced in a study of siplizumab effects on memory and regulatory T cells. Assay: immunoSEQ multiplex PCR; the TCRdb copy retains only in-frame clones and omits some. The table lists around 110,000 clones, approximately 94% of them singletons. Sequencing used non-Treg CD4+ T cells sorted from blood. All receptors derive from a human donor in good health.

There are a few counts of this clone. The J gene is TRBJ2-3, the V gene TRBV27, with TRBD2 matching over 7 bases. Germline V gene lookup returns CDR1 MNHEY and CDR2 SMNVEV (reference sequence). The CDR3 is made up of 15 amino acids. V shed 3 bases and J 4 bases; nucleotides not matched to a gene: 7. The CDR3 here is CASSLMAGASDTQYF. The CDR3, as DNA: TGTGCCAGCAGTTTGATGGCGGGAGCGTCAGATACGCAGTATTTT.

This chain connects TRBV5-1 to TRBJ2-3; D might be TRBD1 (6 bases). The germline V and J ends were trimmed by 4 bases and 3 bases, with 12 bases remaining between them. Germline V gives CDR1 SGHRS, CDR2 YFSETQ. CDR3 length: 14 residues. The CDR3 bases are TGCGCCAGCAGCCAACAGGGTCGGACAGATACGCAGTATTTT. Amino acid sequence: CASSQQGRTDTQYF. The whole variable domain, filled in from reference TRBV5-1 and TRBJ2-3, reads KAGVTQTPRYLIKTRGQQVTLSCSPISGHRSVSWYQQTPGQGLQFLFEYFSETQRNKGNFPGRFSGRQFSNSRSEMNVSTLELGDSALYLCASSQQGRTDTQYFGPGTRLTVL.

This clone was seen only once. V gene TRBV2 combines with J gene TRBJ2-4, with TRBD2 identical over 8 bases. The CDR3 totals 15 residues. The trim removed 7 bases at V and 7 bases at J, leaving 12 bases unmatched. The germline CDR1 and CDR2 sequences are SNHLY and FYNNEI. The CDR3 bases are TGTGCCAGCAATTTTCGCAGACTAGCGAGTAACATTCAGTACTTC. Protein product: CASNFRRLASNIQYF.

V gene TRBV5-6 combines with J gene TRBJ2-7; weak D call: TRBD1 (6 bases). Germline V gene data show CDR1 as SGHDT and CDR2 as YYEEEE. The CDR3 has 15 amino acids. The ends were cut back, 0 bases at V and 2 bases at J, with 12 bases in the middle. Written as DNA, the CDR3 is TGTGCCAGCAGCTTGGCAGGGACAAGAACCTACGAGCAGTACTTC. The encoded protein is CASSLAGTRTYEQYF.

V is TRBV6-5 and J is TRBJ1-1, with unresolved D. Germline CDR1 and CDR2: MNHEY and SVGAGI. Trimming removed 0 bases at V and 7 bases at J, with 15 bases between. This CDR3 contains 15 residues. CDR3 protein: CASSYSTGNMFEAFF. CDR3 in DNA: TGTGCCAGCAGTTACTCGACGGGGAACATGTTTGAAGCTTTCTTT.

The genes are TRBV6-1 and TRBJ1-5, with unresolved D. Germline CDR1 and CDR2: MNHNS and SASEGT. CDR3 size: 15 residues. The V gene lost 4 bases and the J gene lost 4 bases, with 14 bases spanning the gap. This chain's CDR3 is CASSALNLGNQPQHF. The CDR3 nucleotides read TGTGCCAGCAGTGCCCTGAACTTGGGGAATCAGCCCCAGCATTTT.

This clone was recorded only once. The chain combines TRBV18 with TRBJ2-1; D gene unclear. This CDR3 contains 16 residues. Germline CDR1 is KGHSH and CDR2 is LQKENI. V was shortened by 3 bases and J by 0 bases, with 12 bases between the two germline ends. The CDR3 reads CASSPSGPGSYNEQFF. CDR3 sequence (DNA): TGTGCCAGCTCACCGTCAGGACCTGGCTCCTACAATGAGCAGTTCTTC.

The chain is built from TRBV6-5 and TRBJ2-7; D is possibly TRBD1 (6 bases). This CDR3 comprises 14 residues. Trimming took off 3 bases at V and 5 bases at J, with 14 bases between the two ends. Germline lookup yields CDR1 MNHEY and CDR2 SVGAGI. CDR3 coding DNA: TGTGCCAGCAGTTATCAGGGGTTTAGCGACGAGCAGTACTTC. This codes for CASSYQGFSDEQYF.

The chain employs TRBV10-1 and TRBJ2-1; D ambiguous. The V end was cut by 0 bases, the J end by 3 bases, with 6 bases between. CDR1 is WNHNN and CDR2 is SYGVQD in the germline V gene (reference sequence). CDR3 length: 14 residues. The CDR3, as DNA: TGCGCCAGCAGTGAGTCCGTCATCTACAATGAGCAGTTCTTC. Translating it yields CASSESVIYNEQFF.

This clone has just one count. The chain is built from TRBV6-5 and TRBJ2-5; 7 bases line up with TRBD1. The junction had 5 bases not matched to a gene; V was cut back by 6 bases and J by 1 base. The CDR3 consists of 14 residues. Germline CDR1 MNHEY, CDR2 SVGAGI. The CDR3 DNA sequence: TGTGCCAGCAGCCGGACAGGTTCCCAAGAGACCCAGTACTTC. Protein sequence: CASSRTGSQETQYF.

The chain couples TRBV25-1 to TRBJ2-7; 8 bases fit TRBD2. Germline V gene lookup returns CDR1 MGHDK and CDR2 SYGVNS. Trimming removed 10 bases from V and 3 bases from J; junction bases left unmatched: 5. The CDR3 covers 12 residues. CDR3 region: CATRGGLYEQYF. Written as DNA, the CDR3 is TGTGCCACCCGGGGGGGCCTCTACGAGCAGTACTTC.

The rearrangement joins TRBV18 to TRBJ2-7, with 10 positions matching TRBD1. Looked up from germline, CDR1 is KGHSH and CDR2 is LQKENI. After removal of 3 bases from V and 2 bases from J, the junction contained 4 bases not matched to a gene. CDR3 length: 15 amino acids. The DNA of the CDR3 is TGTGCCAGCTCACCGGCAGGACAGGGGGCCTACGAGCAGTACTTC. Protein: CASSPAGQGAYEQYF.

The chain is built from TRBV10-3 and TRBJ1-3; 8 positions agree with TRBD1. With V trimmed by 4 bases and J by 3 bases, 2 bases remained unmatched. This CDR3 is 14 amino acids long. The germline gives CDR1 ENHRY, CDR2 SYGVKD. The CDR3 protein is CAISGGQGGNTIYF. The CDR3, as DNA: TGTGCCATCAGTGGAGGACAGGGTGGAAACACCATATATTTT.

The V call is TRBV15, the J call TRBJ2-5, with TRBD1 matching over 9 bases. CDR1 and CDR2 from the germline V gene are LNHNV and YYDKDF (reference sequence). The V and J ends lost 3 bases and 3 bases, in that order; junction bases with no gene match: 5. This CDR3 has 15 residues. The CDR3 region has the DNA TGTGCCACCAGCAGGGAGGGACAGGGAGAAGAGACCCAGTACTTC. Protein sequence: CATSREGQGEETQYF.

The V gene is TRBV11-2, the J gene TRBJ2-5; D perhaps matches TRBD2 (6 bases). Germline V gives CDR1 SGHAT, CDR2 FQNNGV. V was shortened by 6 bases and J by 7 bases, with 15 bases between the two germline ends. The CDR3 contains 13 residues. CDR3 coding DNA: TGTGCCAGCAGGCCAGTCGTGGGGGGGACCCAGTACTTC. Translating it yields CASRPVVGGTQYF.

The J gene is TRBJ2-5, the V gene TRBV11-2, with 10 positions matching TRBD1. The end of the DNA fits TRBJ2-7 better, so the J call may be wrong. This CDR3 is built from 16 residues. Germline CDR1 reads SGHAT; CDR2 reads FQNNGV. The CDR3 nucleotides read TGTGCCAGCAGCTTAGCCACCGGGACAGGGGTACACGAGCAGTACTTC. Amino acid sequence: CASSLATGTGVHEQYF.